These 7 T cell receptor beta chains were sequenced from one sample in a study of blood T cell repertoires in COVID-19. TCRdb's copy holds only in-frame clones and misses some; the assay was immunoSEQ multiplex PCR. The sample includes fewer than 55,000 clones, approximately 78% of them seen just once. Sequencing was done on a sample of peripheral blood. Receptors originate from a human donor with acute or convalescent COVID-19. The donor label of this sample is uncertain.

The gene calls are TRBV10-3 and TRBJ2-7; 9 bases fit TRBD1. CDR3 size: 15 residues. V lost 0 bases and J lost 3; bases outside the gene matches: 3. Looked up from germline, CDR1 is ENHRY and CDR2 is SYGVKD. CDR3 DNA: TGTGCCATCAGTGAGTCGAACAGGGGGCGCTACGAGCAGTACTTC. Translation: CAISESNRGRYEQYF.

The chain joins TRBV20-1 to TRBJ2-5; TRBD2 matches at 7 bases. V was clipped by 3 bases and J by 6 bases; unmatched bases: 10. Germline CDR1 reads DFQATT; CDR2 reads SNEGSKA (reference sequence). The CDR3 consists of 14 residues. The CDR3 DNA follows: TGCAGTGCTAGTGTTCAGGGAGCGGGAAAGACCCAGTACTTC. Its translation is CSASVQGAGKTQYF.

This chain uses TRBV27 with TRBJ1-2, with D possibly TRBD1 on 6 matching bases. The CDR3 is made up of 13 amino acids. Germline V lookup: CDR1 MNHEY, CDR2 SMNVEV (reference sequence). The germline V and J ends were trimmed by 7 bases and 2 bases, with 11 bases remaining between them. CDR3 region: CASKKDSNYGYTF. The CDR3 DNA follows: TGTGCCAGCAAAAAGGACAGCAACTATGGCTACACCTTC.

The chain employs TRBV10-3 and TRBJ1-3, with a weak D call TRBD1 (5 bases). This CDR3 region has 14 residues. Germline loops: CDR1 ENHRY, CDR2 SYGVKD. Trimming took 5 bases from V and 6 from J, leaving 14 bases between them. CDR3 in amino acids: CAISQGTDANTIYF. The CDR3 region has the DNA TGTGCCATCAGTCAGGGAACAGACGCAAACACCATATATTTT.

The chain carries TRBV6-5 and TRBJ2-7; 9 positions agree with TRBD2. The CDR3 has 15 residues. V shed 2 bases and J 3 bases; nucleotides not matched to a gene: 5. The germline V gene has CDR1 MNHEY and CDR2 SVGAGI. The CDR3 is CASSYGAGGGYEQYF. Written as DNA, the CDR3 is TGTGCCAGCAGTTACGGCGCGGGGGGGGGCTACGAGCAGTACTTC.

This rearrangement joins TRBV7-2 to TRBJ1-4; 9 nucleotides agree with TRBD1. Germline loops: CDR1 SGHTA, CDR2 FQGNSA. The CDR3 totals 15 residues. V lost 2 bases to trimming and J lost 3 bases; unmatched junction nucleotides: 1. CDR3 region: CASSLRQGANEKLFF. The CDR3 nucleotides are TGTGCCAGCAGCTTACGACAGGGGGCTAATGAAAAACTGTTTTTT.

The chain carries TRBV25-1 and TRBJ2-7, with TRBD2 matching over 8 bases. The V gene's germline CDR1 is MGHDK and CDR2 SYGVNS. The CDR3 is 13 amino acids. Trimming cost V 4 bases and J 3 bases; bases outside gene matches: 2. CDR3 coding DNA: TGTGCCAGCAGTGCGGCGGGGGGCTACGAGCAGTACTTC. It yields the protein CASSAAGGYEQYF.